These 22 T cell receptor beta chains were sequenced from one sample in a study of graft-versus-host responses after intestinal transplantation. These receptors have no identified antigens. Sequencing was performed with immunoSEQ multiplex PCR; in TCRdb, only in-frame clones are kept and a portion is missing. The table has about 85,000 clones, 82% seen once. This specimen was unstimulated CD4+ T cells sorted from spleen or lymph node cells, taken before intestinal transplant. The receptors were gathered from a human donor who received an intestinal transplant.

The CDR3: CASSLGRGVYNEQFF. The CDR3 nucleotides read TGCGCCAGCAGCTTGGGCAGGGGAGTTTACAATGAGCAGTTCTTC. The chain combines TRBV5-1 with TRBJ2-1; D is possibly TRBD1 (6 bases). The CDR3 covers 15 residues. Germline V gene data show CDR1 as SGHRS and CDR2 as YFSETQ. V was clipped by 0 bases and J by 4 bases, with 11 bases between them. The full variable domain, completed using reference TRBV5-1 and TRBJ2-1, is KAGVTQTPRYLIKTRGQQVTLSCSPISGHRSVSWYQQTPGQGLQFLFEYFSETQRNKGNFPGRFSGRQFSNSRSEMNVSTLELGDSALYLCASSLGRGVYNEQFFGPGTRLTVL.

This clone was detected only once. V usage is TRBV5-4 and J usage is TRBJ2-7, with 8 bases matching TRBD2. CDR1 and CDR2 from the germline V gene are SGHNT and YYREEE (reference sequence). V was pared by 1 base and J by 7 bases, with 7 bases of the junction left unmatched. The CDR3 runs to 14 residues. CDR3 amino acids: CASSLRAGAYEQYF. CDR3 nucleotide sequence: TGTGCCAGCAGCTTGCGAGCGGGAGCATATGAGCAGTACTTC.

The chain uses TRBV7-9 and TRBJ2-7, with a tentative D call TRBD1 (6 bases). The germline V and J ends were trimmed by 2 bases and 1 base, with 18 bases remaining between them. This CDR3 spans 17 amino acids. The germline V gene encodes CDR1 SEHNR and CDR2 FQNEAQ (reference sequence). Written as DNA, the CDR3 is TGTGCCAGCAGCTTACTGCGTGGCAGGGGTATTTCCTACGAGCAGTACTTC. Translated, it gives CASSLLRGRGISYEQYF.

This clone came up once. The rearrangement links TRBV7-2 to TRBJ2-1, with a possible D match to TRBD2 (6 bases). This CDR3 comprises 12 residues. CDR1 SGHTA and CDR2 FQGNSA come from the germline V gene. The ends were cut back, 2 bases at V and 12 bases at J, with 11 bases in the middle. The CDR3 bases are TGTGCCAGCAGCTTATTACCAGCGGGGCAGTTCTTC. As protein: CASSLLPAGQFF.

The CDR3 DNA sequence: TGTGCCAGCAGCTTAACTAGCGGAGGGTGGGAGCAGTTCTTC. Encoded protein: CASSLTSGGWEQFF. The chain employs TRBV7-2 and TRBJ2-1; 8 positions agree with TRBD2. V gave up 2 bases and J gave up 10 bases; unmatched junction bases: 7. The CDR3 sequence is 14 residues long. CDR1 and CDR2 (germline): SGHTA, FQGNSA. Complete variable domain (other parts from reference TRBV7-2 and TRBJ2-1): GAGVSQSPSNKVTEKGKDVELRCDPISGHTALYWYRQSLGQGLEFLIYFQGNSAPDKSGLPSDRFSAERTGGSVSTLTIQRTQQEDSAVYLCASSLTSGGWEQFFGPGTRLTVL.

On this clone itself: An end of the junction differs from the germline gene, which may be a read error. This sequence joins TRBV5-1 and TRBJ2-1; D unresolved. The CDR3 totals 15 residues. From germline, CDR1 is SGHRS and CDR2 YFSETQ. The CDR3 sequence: CASRETDISYNDQFF. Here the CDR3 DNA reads TGCGCCAGCAGGGAGACGGATATCTCCTACAATGACCAGTTCTTC.

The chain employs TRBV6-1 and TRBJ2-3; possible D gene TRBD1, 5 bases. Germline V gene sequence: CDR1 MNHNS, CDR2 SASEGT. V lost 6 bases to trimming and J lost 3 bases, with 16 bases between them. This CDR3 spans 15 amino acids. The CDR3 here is CASSGRFAGTDTQYF. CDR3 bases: TGTGCCAGCAGCGGACGGTTCGCAGGGACAGATACGCAGTATTTT.

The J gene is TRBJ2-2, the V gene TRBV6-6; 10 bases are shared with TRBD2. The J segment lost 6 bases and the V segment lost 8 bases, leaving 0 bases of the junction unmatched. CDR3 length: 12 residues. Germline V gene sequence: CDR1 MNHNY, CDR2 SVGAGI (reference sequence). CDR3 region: CASLAGAGELFF. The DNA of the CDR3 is TGTGCCAGCCTAGCGGGGGCCGGGGAGCTGTTTTTT.

For the CDR3, the DNA is TGTGCCAGCAGCCATGGACCGGGACTATCCTACTACGAGCAGTACTTC. It specifies CASSHGPGLSYYEQYF. The chain joins TRBV9 to TRBJ2-7; 7 nucleotides agree with TRBD2. V was clipped by 4 bases and J by 3 bases; unmatched bases: 13. The CDR3 has 16 residues. Germline values: CDR1 SGDLS, CDR2 YYNGEE.

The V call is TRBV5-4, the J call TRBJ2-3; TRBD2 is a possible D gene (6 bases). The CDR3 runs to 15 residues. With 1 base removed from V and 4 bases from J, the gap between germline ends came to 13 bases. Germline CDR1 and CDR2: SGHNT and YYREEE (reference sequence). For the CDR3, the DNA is TGTGCCAGCAGCTTGTACCCAGGCGGGGCAGATACGCAGTATTTT. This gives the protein CASSLYPGGADTQYF.

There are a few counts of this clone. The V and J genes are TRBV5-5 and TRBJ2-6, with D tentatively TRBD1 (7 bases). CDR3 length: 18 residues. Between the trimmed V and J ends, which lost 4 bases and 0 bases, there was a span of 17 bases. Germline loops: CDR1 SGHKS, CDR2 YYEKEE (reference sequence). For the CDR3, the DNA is TGTGCCAGCAGCCTGCGGGACAGTCTCATCTCTGGGGCCAACGTCCTGACTTTC. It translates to CASSLRDSLISGANVLTF. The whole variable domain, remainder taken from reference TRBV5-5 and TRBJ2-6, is DAGVTQSPTHLIKTRGQQVTLRCSPISGHKSVSWYQQVLGQGPQFIFQYYEKEERGRGNFPDRFSARQFPNYSSELNVNALLLGDSALYLCASSLRDSLISGANVLTFGAGSRLTVL.

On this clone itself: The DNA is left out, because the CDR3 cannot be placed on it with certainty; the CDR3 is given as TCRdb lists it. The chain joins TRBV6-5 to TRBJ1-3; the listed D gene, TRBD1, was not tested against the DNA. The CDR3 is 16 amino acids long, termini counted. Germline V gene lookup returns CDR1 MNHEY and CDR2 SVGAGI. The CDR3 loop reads CASSSSDRGVGNTIYF.

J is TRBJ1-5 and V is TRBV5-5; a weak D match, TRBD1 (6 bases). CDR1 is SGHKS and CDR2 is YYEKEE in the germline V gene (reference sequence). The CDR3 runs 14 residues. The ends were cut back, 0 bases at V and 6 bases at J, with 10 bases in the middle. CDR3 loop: CASSLASGAQPQHF. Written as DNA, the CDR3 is TGTGCCAGCAGCTTGGCTTCAGGGGCTCAGCCCCAGCATTTT.

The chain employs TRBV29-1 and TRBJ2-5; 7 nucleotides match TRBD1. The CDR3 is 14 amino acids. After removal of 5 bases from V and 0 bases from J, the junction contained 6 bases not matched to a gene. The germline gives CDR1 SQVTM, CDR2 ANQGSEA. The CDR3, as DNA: TGCAGCGTTTACGGGGACAGCAACCAAGAGACCCAGTACTTC. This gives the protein CSVYGDSNQETQYF.

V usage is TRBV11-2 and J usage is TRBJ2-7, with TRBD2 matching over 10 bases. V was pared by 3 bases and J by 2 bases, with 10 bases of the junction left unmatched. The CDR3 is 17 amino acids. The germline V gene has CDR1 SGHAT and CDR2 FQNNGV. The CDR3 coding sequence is TGTGCCAGCAGCTTCCGGGGGATTACTAGCGGGACCTACGAGCAGTACTTC. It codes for CASSFRGITSGTYEQYF.

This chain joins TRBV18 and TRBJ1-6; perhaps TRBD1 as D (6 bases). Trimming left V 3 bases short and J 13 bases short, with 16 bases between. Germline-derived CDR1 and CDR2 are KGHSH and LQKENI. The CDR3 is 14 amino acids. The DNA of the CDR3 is TGTGCCAGCTCACCTGCGGACAGAAGTTCGCCCCTCCACTTT. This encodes CASSPADRSSPLHF.

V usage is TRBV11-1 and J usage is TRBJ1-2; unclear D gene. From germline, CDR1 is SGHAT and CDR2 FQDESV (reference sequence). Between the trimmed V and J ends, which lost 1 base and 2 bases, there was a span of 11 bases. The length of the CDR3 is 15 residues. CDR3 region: CASSLESTGNYGYTF. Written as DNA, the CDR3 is TGTGCCAGCAGCTTAGAGTCGACGGGAAACTATGGCTACACCTTC.

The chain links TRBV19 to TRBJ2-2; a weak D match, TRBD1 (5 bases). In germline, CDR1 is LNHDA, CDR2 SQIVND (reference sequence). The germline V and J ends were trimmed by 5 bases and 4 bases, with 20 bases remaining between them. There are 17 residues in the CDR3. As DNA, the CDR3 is TGTGCCAGTAGTTCCTCTCGGACACTACGGCGCACCGGGGAGCTGTTTTTT. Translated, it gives CASSSSRTLRRTGELFF.

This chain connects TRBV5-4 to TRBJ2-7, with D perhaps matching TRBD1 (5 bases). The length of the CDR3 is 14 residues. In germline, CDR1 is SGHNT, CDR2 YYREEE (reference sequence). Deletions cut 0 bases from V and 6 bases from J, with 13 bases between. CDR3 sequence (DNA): TGTGCCAGCAGCTTGGCAGGGCTCCCCGGCGAGCAGTACTTC. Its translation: CASSLAGLPGEQYF.

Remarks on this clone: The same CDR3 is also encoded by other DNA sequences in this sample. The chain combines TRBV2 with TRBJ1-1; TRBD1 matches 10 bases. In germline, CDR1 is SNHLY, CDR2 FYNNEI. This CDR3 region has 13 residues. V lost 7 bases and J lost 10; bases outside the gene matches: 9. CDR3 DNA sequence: TGTGCCAGCATCCGAGAAAGACAGGGGGCAGCTTTCTTT. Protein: CASIRERQGAAFF.

The CDR3 DNA reads as TGTGCCAGCAGTGAAGCGACAGGGGGCGGGAATACGCAGTATTTT. Protein product: CASSEATGGGNTQYF. This rearrangement joins TRBV2 to TRBJ2-3; TRBD1 aligns across 10 bases. There are 15 residues in the CDR3. V lost 0 bases to trimming and J lost 7 bases; unmatched junction nucleotides: 4. In germline, CDR1 is SNHLY, CDR2 FYNNEI.

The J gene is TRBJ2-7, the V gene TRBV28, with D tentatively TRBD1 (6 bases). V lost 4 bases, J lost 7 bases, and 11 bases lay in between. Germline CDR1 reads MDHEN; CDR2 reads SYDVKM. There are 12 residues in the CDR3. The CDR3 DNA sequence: TGTGCCAGCAGTTCCCCAGGGGAAGAGCAGTACTTC. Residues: CASSSPGEEQYF.